This record concerns one T cell receptor (beta chain) sequence. Its antigen is currently not known. No qualities accompany the bases; no much larger clone lies one base away. The sample is drawn from a study of shared clonotypes between healthy human individuals (dated by TCRdb to about 2020). The study in broad terms: A few men and a couple of women, aged 18 to 49 years, made up the cohort. Per donor, three plates each were used for CD4 naive and CD4 memory, two for CD8 naive, and one for CD8 memory. To estimate repertoire size and how much clonotypes are shared between individuals, the study performed deep sequencing of blood TCR repertoires from a few healthy adults. Libraries were prepared and TCR repertoires were sequenced by different laboratories using diverse techniques, in order to increase sequencing depth and limit assay-specific biases. Per donor, leukapheresis produced somewhere between about 0.85 and 10 billion PBMCs. Broad study findings and their caveats: Because the study included a small number of donors, the genetic and exposure-history diversity represented was limited. When several donors were compared, the shared fraction of clonotypes was about 5% for naive CD4, around 3.5% for naive CD8, more than 2% for memory CD4, and 0.4% for memory CD8. Incomplete sequencing was indicated by rarefaction of sorted-subset datasets, despite the large sequencing depth. Larger estimated clonotype richness was generally found for naive subsets than for memory subsets. Pairwise subsampling led to the expectation that sequencing depth would affect the degree of clonotype sharing among donors. Sampling was restricted to blood, and TCR repertoires in tissue are likely to differ from TCR repertoires in blood. Compared with non-shared clonotypes, clonotypes shared by all four sorted-subset donors had higher generation probabilities.

Using the deep immunoSEQ assay, TCR CDR3 regions were amplified from genomic DNA by multiplex PCR. Extracted genomic DNA from each cell subset was distributed evenly across all wells of several immunoSEQ 96-well plates, and each plate was treated as a replicate. For sorted subsets, around 200 ng genomic DNA, equal to 25,000 to 35,000 T cell genomes, was loaded into each replicate PCR. Purified libraries were measured with a Qubit 3.0 fluorometer, size-checked on a Bioanalyzer 2100, and measured again with the KAPA Library Quantification kit. Every immunoSEQ 96-well plate was sequenced on a separate single-read 150-cycle Illumina NextSeq 550 flow cell. The paper's processing steps were these. Because the immunoSEQ output included only junctional sequences and no quality scores, the filtering could not be the same as the filtering used for full-length reads. To assign V/J genes and CDR3, sequences were annotated using PyIR, a Python wrapper for IgBLAST v1.9, with IMGT germline references. Reads were removed for weak V/J assignments (E-value above 1e-6), missing CDR3, stop codons, out-of-frame junctions, or ambiguous translated residues. V3J clonotypes were defined as sequences sharing the same inferred V gene, J gene, and CDR3 amino acid sequence. The percentage overlap between two repertoires was calculated by dividing the number of shared unique clonotypes by the size of the smaller repertoire. Three approaches were used to assess repertoire richness: RTK rarefaction, the Chao1 estimator, and Recon v2.1 estimates of unobserved clonotypes. Generation probabilities for all TCRbeta clonotypes obtained by the gDNA method from four donors were computed using OLGA. TCRdb limited this immuneACCESS table to in-frame rearrangements with V and J called. A share of clones is missing; checked studies link under half to unresolved V genes, and the rest is unexplained. V, J and clone size are taken as reported in that table, and D and trimming were inferred from the DNA itself. Here the sample has over 2 million clones; about 95% occur a single time. The ten largest clones represent about 1.1% of the sample.

Inclusive of the bounding cysteine and phenylalanine, the CDR3 is 14 residues long. CDR3 DNA is the only sequence kept; it has 42 bases, read in frame from the first base. CDR1 and CDR2, per the germline V gene, are SQVTM and ANQGSEA. The V and J ends are trimmed by 5 bases and 3 bases, leaving 15 bases between them. For the CD8 naive samples, CD45RO-negative cells were positively selected for CCR7, yielding a CD45RA+CCR7+ population from which TemRA cells were excluded. The donors were healthy, HIV-negative adults with no recently reported acute infections or vaccinations. Every donor was a Caucasian adult living in Nashville, Tennessee, USA. Blood was collected by leukapheresis, and PBMCs were isolated by Ficoll-Histopaque density gradient centrifugation and then cryopreserved in liquid nitrogen vapor phase. Purity and quantity of every magnetically sorted T cell population were checked by analytical flow cytometry. From each sorted fraction, genomic DNA was isolated and quantified by UV absorbance on a Nanodrop 2000c.

The source material was naive CD8+ T cells sorted from blood. This specimen's cell subset or site label, interpreted: CD45RA+CCR7+. Recombination linked TRBV29-1 to TRBJ2-3; TRBD1 is possibly the D segment (5 matching bases). The TCR was taken from a young man in good health. The DNA is as follows: TGCAGCGTTTTCAGGGTGGATAAAACAGATACGCAGTATTTT. This codes for CSVFRVDKTDTQYF.